The rows below give T cell receptor beta chains drawn from one sample of a study of blood T cell repertoires in COVID-19. Assay used: immunoSEQ multiplex PCR; TCRdb lists only in-frame clones, some missing. The sample records 100,000 to 150,000 clones, approximately 83% being singletons. The specimen was peripheral blood. The source of these receptors is an elderly man with active or convalescent COVID-19. The CDR3 runs from the conserved cysteine through the conserved F or W. A D gene is named only where the DNA matches it firmly. Clone size appears in some rows only: once, few, many, or a class for an expanded clone.

CDR3 length | J gene | clone size | D gene | V gene | CDR3 DNA | CDR3 protein
15 | TRBJ1-2 | . | . | TRBV7-6 | TGTGCCAGCAGCCCCCGACTGCAGTCCTTATATGGCTACACCTTC | CASSPRLQSLYGYTF
14 | TRBJ1-3 | once | TRBD1 | TRBV10-3 | TGTGCCATCGGACAGGGGGCGACTGGAAACACCATATATTTT | CAIGQGATGNTIYF
15 | TRBJ2-3 | . | . | TRBV5-1 | TGCGCCAGCAGCGCCACCGGGTATACTCACTATACGCAGTATTTT | CASSATGYTHYTQYF
16 | TRBJ2-3 | few | TRBD2 | TRBV5-1 | TGCGCCAGCAGCCAGACTAGCGGGGGGGCCGCAGATACGCAGTATTTT | CASSQTSGGAADTQYF
17 | TRBJ2-1 | . | TRBD2 | TRBV19 | TGTGCCAGTAGAGGGCTAGCGGGGGGTAGCTCCTACAATGAGCAGTTCTTC | CASRGLAGGSSYNEQFF
15 | TRBJ1-1 | . | TRBD1 | TRBV5-1 | TGCGCCAGCAGCCCATTGACAGGGGATGGCACTGAAGCTTTCTTT | CASSPLTGDGTEAFF
15 | TRBJ2-7 | . | . | TRBV19 | TGTGCCAGTAGTATGACAGCCTCGAGCTCCTACGAGCAGTACTTC | CASSMTASSSYEQYF
15 | TRBJ2-3 | . | TRBD1 | TRBV7-7 | TGTGCCAGCAGCTTAGGCGGGACAGGGACAGATACGCAGTATTTT | CASSLGGTGTDTQYF
16 | TRBJ2-7 | . | TRBD2 | TRBV6-5 | TGTGCCAGCAGTTACCGAGCGGGGTCCCCTTTACACGAGCAGTACTTC | CASSYRAGSPLHEQYF
18 | TRBJ2-3 | . | TRBD1 | TRBV5-6 | TGTGCCAGCAGCTTGGGAGGGTCGGGGACAGGAGGGATCGATACGCAGTATTTT | CASSLGGSGTGGIDTQYF
13 | TRBJ2-7 | . | . | TRBV28 | TGTGCCAGCAGTTTACGTAGCTCCTACGAGCAGTACTTC | CASSLRSSYEQYF
13 | TRBJ1-5 | . | . | TRBV7-2 | TGTGCCAGCAGCCCCTTCGGCAATCAGCCCCAGCATTTT | CASSPFGNQPQHF
19 | TRBJ1-6 | once | . | TRBV7-9 | TGTGCCAGCAGCTTAGGGTCTGCGGGCAGGCCAATATGGAATTCACCCCTCCACTTT | CASSLGSAGRPIWNSPLHF
14 | TRBJ2-3 | . | TRBD2 | TRBV19 | TGTGCCAGTAACGCCCGGGAGGGGGCAGATACGCAGTATTTT | CASNAREGADTQYF
12 | TRBJ2-7 | . | . | TRBV7-2 | TGTGCCAGCAGCTTAGTCGGTGCCGAGCAGTACTTC | CASSLVGAEQYF
15 | TRBJ1-1 | . | . | TRBV5-1 | TGCGCCAGCAGCTGGGGCGCCGCGGCGAACACTGAAGCTTTCTTT | CASSWGAAANTEAFF
15 | TRBJ2-3 | . | TRBD1 | TRBV6-5 | TGTGCCAGCAGACCACAGGGGGCGCGGACAGATACGCAGTATTTT | CASRPQGARTDTQYF
16 | TRBJ2-1 | once | TRBD1 | TRBV3-1/TRBV3-2 | TGTGCCAGCAGCCAAGAAAGGGGACAGACCTACAATGAGCAGTTCTTC | CASSQERGQTYNEQFF
11 | TRBJ1-2 | . | . | TRBV25-1 | TGTGCCAGCAGTGGAGGGTTTGGCTACACCTTC | CASSGGFGYTF
14 | TRBJ2-7 | . | . | TRBV5-6 | TGTGCCAGCAGCTTGGCGGGACTCTCCTACGAGCAGTACTTC | CASSLAGLSYEQYF
16 | TRBJ2-1 | . | . | TRBV15 | TGTGCCACCAGCAGAGCACGGCTAGGGGACTACAATGAGCAGTTCTTC | CATSRARLGDYNEQFF
15 | TRBJ2-1 | . | TRBD2 | TRBV7-2 | TGTGCCAGCAGCTTCGGACTAGCGGGGTACAATGAGCAGTTCTTC | CASSFGLAGYNEQFF
14 | TRBJ2-7 | once | TRBD2 | TRBV6-6 | TGTGCCAGCAGGAGAGCGGGAGGGGACTACGAGCAGTACTTC | CASRRAGGDYEQYF
16 | TRBJ2-7 | . | TRBD1 | TRBV19 | TGTGCCAGTAGTAACCTCAGGGGGTCGGGGACCTACGAGCAGTACTTC | CASSNLRGSGTYEQYF
12 | TRBJ1-2 | . | TRBD1 | TRBV2 | TGTGCCAGCAGCCGGGACAGCTATGGCTACACCTTC | CASSRDSYGYTF
16 | TRBJ1-3 | . | . | TRBV5-1 | TGCGCCAGCAGCCCGCGGGGGGCGAAGGAAGGAAACACCATATATTTT | CASSPRGAKEGNTIYF
16 | TRBJ2-2 | . | TRBD2 | TRBV7-3 | TGTGCCAGCAGCCTACCGGGGGGAGAGAGTACCGGGGAGCTGTTTTTT | CASSLPGGESTGELFF
16 | TRBJ1-4 | . | . | TRBV7-2 | TGTGCCAGCAGCTTAGACATTGGGGCAGGGTTTAGGTCCCTGTTTTTT | CASSLDIGAGFRSLFF
14 | TRBJ1-1 | . | . | TRBV7-8 | TGTGCCAGCAGCTTAGCAGGGGTTGGGACTGAAGCTTTCTTT | CASSLAGVGTEAFF
14 | TRBJ1-2 | . | . | TRBV4-1 | TGCGCCAGCAGCCAAGATCGGAGGTCCTATGGCTACACCTTC | CASSQDRRSYGYTF
16 | TRBJ2-3 | . | TRBD2 | TRBV7-8 | TGTGCCAGCAGCCGGAGACTAGCCCCCTCCCCAGATACGCAGTATTTT | CASSRRLAPSPDTQYF
16 | TRBJ2-6 | . | . | TRBV5-1 | TGCGCCAGCAGCCAGGACAGTGTCTCTGGGGCCAACGTCCTGACTTTC | CASSQDSVSGANVLTF
16 | TRBJ1-2 | few | . | TRBV30 | TGTGCCTGGAGTGTAAGGTTTCGGTCCGGGGAGGAGGGCTACACCTTC | CAWSVRFRSGEEGYTF
12 | TRBJ1-2 | . | . | TRBV2 | TGTGCCAGCAACCCGCAGAACTATGGCTACACCTTC | CASNPQNYGYTF
18 | TRBJ2-1 | . | TRBD2 | TRBV11-3 | TGTGCCAGCAGTGGGGAGACTAGCGGGGGTTACTCCTACAATGAGCAGTTCTTC | CASSGETSGGYSYNEQFF
16 | TRBJ2-1 | . | TRBD2 | TRBV11-2 | TGTGCCAGCAGCTCCCACGGTACGGGACTAGCGCCCGAGCAGTTCTTC | CASSSHGTGLAPEQFF
16 | TRBJ2-1 | . | TRBD2 | TRBV6-6 | TGTGCCAGCAGTTACTCCTTTACTAGCGGGAGCGGCGAGCAGTTCTTC | CASSYSFTSGSGEQFF
16 | TRBJ2-3 | . | TRBD2 | TRBV6-1 | TGTGCCAGCAGTGAAGCGACGGGAGGGAGCACAGATACGCAGTATTTT | CASSEATGGSTDTQYF
17 | TRBJ2-1 | . | . | TRBV24-1 | TGTGCCACCAGTGATTTCTCGGGGAGGGGGATCCACAATGAGCAGTTCTTC | CATSDFSGRGIHNEQFF
15 | TRBJ2-3 | . | . | TRBV7-3 | TGTGCCAGCAGGCGACCGGGACTCGACACAGATACGCAGTATTTT | CASRRPGLDTDTQYF
17 | TRBJ2-1 | . | TRBD2 | TRBV19 | TGTGCCAGTCAGCCGGCGGGAGCGCTCAGCTCCTACAATGAGCAGTTCTTC | CASQPAGALSSYNEQFF
14 | TRBJ1-2 | . | TRBD1 | TRBV29-1 | TGCAGCGGCGGACAGGGGCCCCAGAGTTATGGCTACACCTTC | CSGGQGPQSYGYTF
17 | TRBJ2-7 | once | TRBD2 | TRBV3-1/TRBV3-2 | TGTGCCAGCAGCCGTCCGATTAAGGGAGGGCCCTCCTACGAGCAGTACTTC | CASSRPIKGGPSYEQYF
13 | TRBJ1-1 | . | . | TRBV12-3/TRBV12-4 | TGTGCCAGCAGTTTTCAGGGGAACACTGAAGCTTTCTTT | CASSFQGNTEAFF
16 | TRBJ1-4 | . | TRBD1 | TRBV18 | TGTGCCAGCTCACCATCCCGACAGGGGGCGGGAGAAAAACTGTTTTTT | CASSPSRQGAGEKLFF
17 | TRBJ2-1 | . | TRBD2 | TRBV2 | TGTGCCAGCAGTGAAACGACTAGCGGGGTCTCCTACAATGAGCAGTTCTTC | CASSETTSGVSYNEQFF
16 | TRBJ1-2 | few | . | TRBV28 | TGTGCCAGCAGTTTAAGGCAGGTCCCCAATGCCTATGGCTACACCTTC | CASSLRQVPNAYGYTF
19 | TRBJ2-5 | . | TRBD2 | TRBV6-2/TRBV6-3 | TGTGCCAGCAGTTACCCAGGACTAGCGGGGGTCTTCTGGCAAGAGACCCAGTACTTC | CASSYPGLAGVFWQETQYF
14 | TRBJ1-2 | . | . | TRBV11-3 | TGTGCCAGCAGCTCCCGAGGGTTGATGGTTGGCTACACCTTC | CASSSRGLMVGYTF
13 | TRBJ1-2 | few | TRBD1 | TRBV19 | TGTGCCAGTAGTATAACAGGGGTAGATGGCTACACCTTC | CASSITGVDGYTF
15 | TRBJ1-2 | . | . | TRBV6-5 | TGTGCCAGCAGTTACTCGACCAGGGCGGGGTATGGCTACACCTTC | CASSYSTRAGYGYTF
18 | TRBJ1-4 | . | TRBD1 | TRBV28 | TGTGCCAGCTCCCCCCCCGGGACAGGGGGCTCAACTAATGAAAAACTGTTTTTT | CASSPPGTGGSTNEKLFF
16 | TRBJ1-1 | . | . | TRBV11-2 | TGTGCCAGCAGCCCGGGACGGGGGGCGGGCAACACTGAAGCTTTCTTT | CASSPGRGAGNTEAFF
14 | TRBJ1-1 | . | . | TRBV7-2 | TGTGCCAGCAGCTTAGACCTGGCGGGCACTGAAGCTTTCTTT | CASSLDLAGTEAFF
13 | TRBJ1-5 | . | . | TRBV3-1/TRBV3-2 | TGTGCCAGCAGCCTGGGTGGAGGGCTGCCCCAGCATTTT | CASSLGGGLPQHF